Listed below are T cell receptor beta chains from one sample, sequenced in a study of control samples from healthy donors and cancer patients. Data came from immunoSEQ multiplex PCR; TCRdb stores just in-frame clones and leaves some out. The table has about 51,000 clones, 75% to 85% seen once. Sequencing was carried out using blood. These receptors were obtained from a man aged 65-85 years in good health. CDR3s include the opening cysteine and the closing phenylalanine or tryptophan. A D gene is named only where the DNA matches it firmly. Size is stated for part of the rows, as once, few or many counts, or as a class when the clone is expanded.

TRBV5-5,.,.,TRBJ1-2,CASSPDRFYGYTF,TGTGCCAGCAGCCCTGACAGGTTCTATGGCTACACCTTC
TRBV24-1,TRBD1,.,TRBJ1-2,CATSDAGTGGAVYGYTF,TGTGCCACCAGTGATGCCGGGACAGGGGGGGCCGTCTATGGCTACACCTTC
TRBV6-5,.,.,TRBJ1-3,CASSRSQRGNTIYF,TGTGCCAGCAGCCGGTCCCAAAGGGGAAACACCATATATTTT
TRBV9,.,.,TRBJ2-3,CASSIRDRPPDTQYF,TGTGCCAGCAGCATCCGAGACAGGCCCCCAGATACGCAGTATTTT
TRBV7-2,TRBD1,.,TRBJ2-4,CASSLTGAKNIQYF,TGTGCCAGCAGCTTGACAGGGGCCAAAAACATTCAGTACTTC
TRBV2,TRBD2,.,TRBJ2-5,CASSDWGGGAGETQYF,TGTGCCAGCAGTGACTGGGGCGGGGGGGCCGGAGAGACCCAGTACTTC
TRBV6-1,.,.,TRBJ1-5,CASSDRGSNQPQHF,TGTGCCAGCAGTGACAGGGGTAGCAATCAGCCCCAGCATTTT
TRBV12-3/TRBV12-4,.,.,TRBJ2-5,CASSSGVETQYF,TGTGCCAGCAGTTCAGGGGTAGAGACCCAGTACTTC
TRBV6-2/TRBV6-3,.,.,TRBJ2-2,CASSVGHATGELFF,TGTGCCAGCAGTGTGGGACACGCCACCGGGGAGCTGTTTTTT
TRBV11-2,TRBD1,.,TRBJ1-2,CASSPGWGQAPGVSYTF,TGTGCCAGCAGCCCGGGGTGGGGACAGGCGCCGGGGGTGAGCTACACCTTC
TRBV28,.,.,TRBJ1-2,CASSLDGHYGYTF,TGTGCCAGCAGTCTTGACGGCCACTATGGCTACACCTTC
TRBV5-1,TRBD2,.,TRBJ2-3,CASSFGTSGTDTQYF,TGCGCCAGCAGCTTTGGGACTAGCGGGACAGATACGCAGTATTTT
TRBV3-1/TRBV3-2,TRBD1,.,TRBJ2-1,CASSPIPTGGMRNEQFF,TGTGCCAGCAGCCCCATTCCTACAGGGGGCATGAGGAATGAGCAGTTCTTC
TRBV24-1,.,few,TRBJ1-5,CATSDSQFSNQPQHF,TGTGCCACCAGTGATTCTCAGTTTAGCAATCAGCCCCAGCATTTT
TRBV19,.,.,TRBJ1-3,CASSPGHGNTIYF,TGTGCCAGTAGTCCGGGTCATGGAAACACCATATATTTT
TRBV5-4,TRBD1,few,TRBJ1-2,CASSLQPGQGLRYGYTF,TGTGCCAGCAGCTTACAACCGGGACAGGGGCTTCGGTATGGCTACACCTTC
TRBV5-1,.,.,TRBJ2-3,CASSLTGRGSDTQYF,TGCGCCAGCAGCTTGACAGGCAGGGGCTCAGATACGCAGTATTTT
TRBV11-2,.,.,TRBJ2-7,CASSLRTTSYEQYF,TGTGCCAGCAGCTTACGGACTACTTCCTACGAGCAGTACTTC
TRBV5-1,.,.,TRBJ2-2,CASSLGPLATTGELFF,TGCGCCAGCAGCTTGGGCCCCCTTGCTACTACCGGGGAGCTGTTTTTT
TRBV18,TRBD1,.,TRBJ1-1,CASSRPPGQGRIEAFF,TGTGCCAGCTCACGCCCGCCGGGACAGGGGAGGATTGAAGCTTTCTTT
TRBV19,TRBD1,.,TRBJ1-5,CASSHGQGKFNQPQHF,TGTGCCAGTAGTCACGGACAGGGGAAGTTTAATCAGCCCCAGCATTTT
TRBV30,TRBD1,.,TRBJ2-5,CAWSRAGGKETQYF,TGTGCCTGGAGTAGGGCAGGGGGTAAAGAGACCCAGTACTTC
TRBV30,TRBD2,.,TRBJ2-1,CAWSSSGSVYNEQFF,TGTGCCTGGAGTTCTAGCGGGAGTGTCTACAATGAGCAGTTCTTC
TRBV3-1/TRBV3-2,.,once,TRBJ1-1,CASSQDDRGNTEAFF,TGTGCCAGCAGCCAAGATGACCGCGGGAACACTGAAGCTTTCTTT
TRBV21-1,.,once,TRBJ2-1,CASSNNRAVRVPNEQFF,TGTGCCAGCAGCAATAATCGGGCGGTTAGAGTACCCAATGAGCAGTTCTTC
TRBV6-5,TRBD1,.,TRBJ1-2,CASRPVDRDYYGYTF,TGTGCCAGCAGACCCGTTGACAGGGACTACTATGGCTACACCTTC
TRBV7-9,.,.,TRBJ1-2,CASSLMDANYGYTF,TGTGCCAGCAGCCTTATGGACGCTAACTATGGCTACACCTTC
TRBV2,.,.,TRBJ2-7,CASGWSSYEQYF,TGTGCCAGCGGTTGGAGCTCCTACGAGCAGTACTTC
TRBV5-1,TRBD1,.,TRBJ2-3,CASSLVGRGLTDTQYF,TGCGCCAGCAGCTTGGTCGGCAGGGGGCTTACAGATACGCAGTATTTT
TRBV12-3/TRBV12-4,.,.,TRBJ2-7,CASTRDIVYEQYF,TGTGCCAGCACCCGGGACATCGTCTACGAGCAGTACTTC
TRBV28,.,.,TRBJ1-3,CASSLWRPGGSGNTIYF,TGTGCCAGCAGTTTATGGAGGCCGGGAGGATCTGGAAACACCATATATTTT